A selection of T cell receptor beta chains follows, all from one sample in a study of CD8+CD57+ T cells in acquired aplastic anemia. TCRdb re-derived calls from the reads in MiXCR, one entry per CDR3 protein. The table shows 450,000 to 600,000 distinct CDR3 sequences, with over 25% occurring only once. The sequenced material came from sorted CD4+, CD8+, or CD8+CD57+ T cells (not recorded which) from PBMCs. Receptor source: a human donor with aplastic anemia. CDR3s leave out the opening cysteine and the closing phenylalanine or tryptophan.

J: TRBJ2-7; V: TRBV10-3; CDR3: AISWGPNEQY
J: TRBJ1-2; V: TRBV25-1; CDR3: ASSSTGGVTYGYT
J: TRBJ1-1; V: TRBV20-1; CDR3: SAAGDRVNTEAF
J: TRBJ2-7; V: TRBV15; CDR3: ATSREGGRTGAYEQY
J: TRBJ2-7; V: TRBV12-3/TRBV12-4; CDR3: ASSLSLLGEQY
J: TRBJ2-3; V: TRBV7-3; CDR3: ASSGLGLAATDTQY
J: TRBJ1-6; V: TRBV19; CDR3: ASQSLGGTGVGSPLH
J: TRBJ1-5; V: TRBV9; CDR3: ASSQGGQAQH
J: TRBJ1-5; V: TRBV15; CDR3: ATSRDSAGRNQPQH
J: TRBJ2-1; V: TRBV15; CDR3: ATSRVGLANEQF
J: TRBJ2-7; V: TRBV10-3; CDR3: ATHDSSYEQY
J: TRBJ2-3; V: TRBV7-9; CDR3: ASSFTGSTDTQY
J: TRBJ1-4; V: TRBV15; CDR3: ATSRGQGTGKKLF
J: TRBJ1-4; V: TRBV11-1; CDR3: ASSLGETQGAGEKLF
J: TRBJ2-3; V: TRBV4-2; CDR3: ASSRTPGQNTDTQY
J: TRBJ1-2; V: TRBV18; CDR3: ASSPPGQGYT
J: TRBJ1-6; V: TRBV3-1; CDR3: ASRAGVSKSPLH
J: TRBJ2-1; V: TRBV5-1; CDR3: ASSDQGDPAEQF
J: TRBJ1-3; V: TRBV19; CDR3: ASGLPGQGGNTIY
J: TRBJ2-2; V: TRBV11-1; CDR3: ASRFIGLANTGELF
J: TRBJ2-2; V: TRBV7-3; CDR3: ASSLTGMNTGELF
J: TRBJ2-1; V: TRBV5-1; CDR3: ASTLTSRENNEQF
J: TRBJ2-5; V: TRBV4-2; CDR3: ASSQDPWTSQETQY
J: TRBJ2-2; V: TRBV10-3; CDR3: ASSYLPGSANTGELF
J: TRBJ1-1; V: TRBV5-1; CDR3: ASRGGAGMNTEAF
J: TRBJ2-5; V: TRBV29-1; CDR3: SVDSRSGSLQTQY
J: TRBJ2-3; V: TRBV19; CDR3: ASSPTGRGGNTQY
J: TRBJ2-2; V: TRBV14; CDR3: ASSPRATNTGELF
J: TRBJ1-3; V: TRBV20-1; CDR3: SASSNSGNTIY
J: TRBJ1-2; V: TRBV9; CDR3: ASSPVVKAGYGYT
J: TRBJ1-5; V: TRBV19; CDR3: ASSRDRVSEPQH
J: TRBJ1-5; V: TRBV19; CDR3: ASSIPRGGNQPQH
J: TRBJ1-5; V: TRBV6-1; CDR3: ASSHPSNSNQPQH
J: TRBJ1-1; V: TRBV13; CDR3: ASNYLDSNTEAF
J: TRBJ2-7; V: TRBV7-2; CDR3: ASSSSGKFYEQY
J: TRBJ1-3; V: TRBV10-2; CDR3: ASRTAGTRSGNTIY
J: TRBJ2-5; V: TRBV20-1; CDR3: SAYGPSQETQY
J: TRBJ2-7; V: TRBV29-1; CDR3: SVRGGGSSYEQY
J: TRBJ1-4; V: TRBV20-1; CDR3: SAMDRPREKLF
J: TRBJ2-5; V: TRBV6-1; CDR3: ASSKNRDRAGSGETQY
J: TRBJ1-1; V: TRBV4-2; CDR3: ASSLTALQINTEAF
J: TRBJ1-4; V: TRBV2; CDR3: ASRAGQGPNEKLF
J: TRBJ1-3; V: TRBV20-1; CDR3: SARGKRVSGNTIY
J: TRBJ2-1; V: TRBV5-1; CDR3: ASSLVQDAYNEQF
J: TRBJ2-6; V: TRBV11-2; CDR3: ASSGGTRVFSGANVLT
J: TRBJ2-3; V: TRBV14; CDR3: ASSQLGQGFADTQY
J: TRBJ2-5; V: TRBV29-1; CDR3: SVEIGTIGETQY
J: TRBJ2-1; V: TRBV7-2; CDR3: ASSLDGPSGAEEQF
J: TRBJ2-7; V: TRBV11-2; CDR3: ASSPSDTVSYEQY
J: TRBJ2-1; V: TRBV20-1; CDR3: SARSRVDTFYNEQF
J: TRBJ2-1; V: TRBV7-6; CDR3: ASSPPTGLGEQF
J: TRBJ1-4; V: TRBV5-1; CDR3: ASKGTLTTNEKLF